These T cell receptor beta chains were read from a single sample in a study of T cell responses to AZD1222 COVID-19 vaccine. Assay: immunoSEQ multiplex PCR; the TCRdb copy retains only in-frame clones and omits some. The sample includes more than 90,000 clones, about 80% of them seen just once. The sequencing here drew on peripheral blood, taken on day 0 of AZD1222 vaccination. The receptor set was obtained from an adult in good health. The CDR3 runs from the conserved cysteine through the conserved F or W. Each record gives: J gene, clone size, CDR3 length, D gene, V gene, CDR3 protein, CDR3 DNA. D genes are given only for firm matches. Rows give clone size only sometimes, using once, few, many, or a class for an expanded clone.

J: TRBJ2-2
size: NA
length: 14
D: NA
V: TRBV29-1
CDR3: CSVEKQINTGELFF
DNA: TGCAGCGTTGAAAAACAGATAAACACCGGGGAGCTGTTTTTT

J: TRBJ1-5
size: NA
length: 14
D: TRBD1
V: TRBV18
CDR3: CASSLGQPNQPQHF
DNA: TGTGCCAGCTCACTGGGACAGCCCAATCAGCCCCAGCATTTT

J: TRBJ1-6
size: NA
length: 16
D: NA
V: TRBV9
CDR3: CASSSTGSSYNSPLHF
DNA: TGTGCCAGCAGCTCCACAGGGAGCTCCTATAATTCACCCCTCCACTTT

J: TRBJ1-1
size: NA
length: 15
D: TRBD1
V: TRBV7-2
CDR3: CASTYSGGLDTEAFF
DNA: TGTGCCAGCACCTACTCAGGGGGTTTGGACACTGAAGCTTTCTTT

J: TRBJ2-7
size: NA
length: 14
D: TRBD1
V: TRBV28
CDR3: CASSLMTGGYEQYF
DNA: TGTGCCAGCAGTTTAATGACAGGGGGCTACGAGCAGTACTTC

J: TRBJ1-1
size: NA
length: 12
D: NA
V: TRBV28
CDR3: CASSQRRTEAFF
DNA: TGTGCCAGCAGTCAGCGGAGAACTGAAGCTTTCTTT

J: TRBJ2-7
size: NA
length: 14
D: NA
V: TRBV18
CDR3: CASSPPASGYEQYF
DNA: TGTGCCAGCTCACCACCGGCCTCAGGATACGAGCAGTACTTC

J: TRBJ2-3
size: once
length: 12
D: NA
V: TRBV19
CDR3: CASSISTDTQYF
DNA: TGTGCCAGTAGTATTAGCACAGATACGCAGTATTTT

J: TRBJ2-1
size: NA
length: 15
D: TRBD1
V: TRBV7-2
CDR3: CASSQGATVGNEQFF
DNA: TGTGCCAGCAGCCAGGGGGCAACCGTAGGCAATGAGCAGTTCTTC

J: TRBJ1-4
size: NA
length: 14
D: NA
V: TRBV6-6
CDR3: CASSSVRVGEKLFF
DNA: TGTGCCAGCAGCTCCGTCAGGGTAGGAGAAAAACTGTTTTTT

J: TRBJ1-6
size: NA
length: 18
D: NA
V: TRBV3-1/TRBV3-2
CDR3: CASSQGARQSSYNSPLHF
DNA: TGTGCCAGCAGCCAAGGCGCCAGACAGAGCTCCTATAATTCACCCCTCCACTTT

J: TRBJ2-3
size: many
length: 14
D: TRBD1
V: TRBV6-5
CDR3: CASAGGQGSDTQYF
DNA: TGTGCCAGTGCCGGGGGACAGGGTTCAGATACGCAGTATTTT

J: TRBJ2-1
size: NA
length: 22
D: TRBD2
V: TRBV18
CDR3: CASSPTEYLAEAATPLYNEQFF
DNA: TGTGCCAGCTCACCGACGGAGTATCTAGCGGAGGCGGCTACACCACTCTACAATGAGCAGTTCTTC

J: TRBJ2-3
size: NA
length: 16
D: TRBD2
V: TRBV11-2
CDR3: CASSLYSGRVRDTQYF
DNA: TGTGCCAGCAGCTTATACAGCGGGAGAGTGAGAGATACGCAGTATTTT

J: TRBJ1-2
size: few
length: 14
D: NA
V: TRBV5-1
CDR3: CASSATRVGYGYTF
DNA: TGCGCCAGCAGCGCTACCAGGGTTGGCTATGGCTACACCTTC

J: TRBJ1-1
size: NA
length: 15
D: TRBD1
V: TRBV10-3
CDR3: CAEEGGTGKSTEAFF
DNA: TGTGCCGAAGAGGGAGGGACAGGGAAGAGCACTGAAGCTTTCTTT

J: TRBJ1-2
size: NA
length: 12
D: NA
V: TRBV5-1
CDR3: CASSLAPYGYTF
DNA: TGCGCCAGCAGCTTGGCCCCGTACGGCTACACCTTC

J: TRBJ2-7
size: NA
length: 14
D: NA
V: TRBV3-1/TRBV3-2
CDR3: CASSPTRTVYEQYF
DNA: TGTGCCAGCAGCCCTACGCGGACAGTCTACGAGCAGTACTTC

J: TRBJ1-2
size: NA
length: 15
D: TRBD1
V: TRBV28
CDR3: CASSPGQGDGYGYTF
DNA: TGTGCCAGCAGCCCGGGACAGGGGGATGGCTATGGCTACACCTTC

J: TRBJ1-1
size: NA
length: 13
D: TRBD1
V: TRBV29-1
CDR3: CSARQGSNTEAFF
DNA: TGCAGCGCAAGACAGGGATCAAACACTGAAGCTTTCTTT

J: TRBJ2-7
size: few
length: 15
D: NA
V: TRBV6-1
CDR3: CASSEATGRSYEQYF
DNA: TGTGCCAGCAGTGAAGCGACAGGGAGGTCCTACGAGCAGTACTTC

J: TRBJ2-3
size: NA
length: 12
D: NA
V: TRBV9
CDR3: CASSLLRDTQYF
DNA: TGTGCCAGCAGCCTCTTGAGGGATACGCAGTATTTT

J: TRBJ1-1
size: NA
length: 13
D: NA
V: TRBV7-8
CDR3: CASSTRLDTEAFF
DNA: TGTGCCAGCAGCACCCGACTGGACACTGAAGCTTTCTTT